This passage covers 23 T cell receptor beta chains from one sample sequenced in a study of CD8 T cells in Susac syndrome. It was with random hexamers that roughly 0.45 to 1 ug RNA was reverse transcribed. TCRdb ran MiXCR on the immunoSEQ multiplex PCR reads and lists one entry per CDR3 protein. The repertoire holds about 440,000 distinct CDR3 sequences, with approximately 85% as singletons. Sequencing used CD8+ T cells from PBMCs. The receptors stem from a human donor with multiple sclerosis.

This chain uses TRBV20-1 with TRBJ2-7, with 7 bases fitting TRBD1. The CDR3 has 14 amino acids. CDR1 and CDR2 from the germline V gene are DFQATT and SNEGSKA (reference sequence). J lost 2 bases, V lost 0 bases, and 4 bases had no gene match. CDR3 amino acids: CSAREGDSPYEQYF. Here the CDR3 DNA reads TGCAGTGCTAGAGAGGGGGACAGTCCCTACGAGCAGTACTTC.

This clonotype was counted between two and nine times. The rearrangement links TRBV4-1 to TRBJ1-5, with D hard to call. The CDR3 loop spans 15 amino acids. V shed 0 bases and J shed 2 bases, with 8 bases lying between them. Germline V gene lookup returns CDR1 MGHRA and CDR2 YSYEKL. The CDR3 nucleotides are TGCGCCAGCAGCCAAGATCAGGCTGGCAATCAGCCCCAGCATTTT. Its translation: CASSQDQAGNQPQHF.

The DNA for the CDR3 is TGTGCCAGCAGCTTAAGTCAAGATACGCAGTATTTT. It encodes CASSLSQDTQYF. The chain uses TRBV11-2 and TRBJ2-3; D is ambiguous. V lost 2 bases, J lost 5 bases, and 5 bases lay in between. This CDR3 is 12 amino acids long. From germline, CDR1 is SGHAT and CDR2 FQNNGV.

The J gene is TRBJ2-1, the V gene TRBV11-2; D is ambiguous. V was trimmed by 7 bases and J by 8 bases, leaving 15 bases between them. The CDR3 spans 13 residues. In germline, CDR1 is SGHAT, CDR2 FQNNGV. Here the CDR3 reads CASKAFLRYEQFF. The CDR3 DNA reads TGTGCCAGCAAAGCTTTTCTCCGGTATGAGCAGTTCTTC.

The V gene is TRBV6-1, the J gene TRBJ2-1, with D possibly being TRBD1 or TRBD2 (6 bases each). The CDR3 loop spans 13 amino acids. V lost 7 bases and J lost 9, with 16 bases in between. The germline V gene has CDR1 MNHNS and CDR2 SASEGT. The DNA of the CDR3 is TGTGCCAGCACCGAGGGGGAGGTGAGTGAGCAGTTCTTC. Translated, it gives CASTEGEVSEQFF.

The chain has TRBV5-6 and TRBJ1-3, with 10 bases aligning to TRBD1. The length of the CDR3 is 15 residues. With V trimmed by 4 bases and J by 2 bases, 3 bases remained unmatched. CDR1 and CDR2 (germline): SGHDT, YYEEEE. The CDR3 sequence: CASSRGTGAGNTIYF. CDR3 sequence (DNA): TGTGCCAGCAGCAGGGGGACAGGGGCTGGAAACACCATATATTTT. Full variable domain (remainder filled in from reference TRBV5-6 and TRBJ1-3): DAGVTQSPTHLIKTRGQQVTLRCSPKSGHDTVSWYQQALGQGPQFIFQYYEEEERQRGNFPDRFSGHQFPNYSSELNVNALLLGDSALYLCASSRGTGAGNTIYFGEGSWLTVV.

This chain uses TRBV7-9 with TRBJ2-7; D is ambiguous. The CDR3 spans 13 residues. Germline V gene lookup returns CDR1 SEHNR and CDR2 FQNEAQ (reference sequence). V gave up 1 base and J gave up 3 bases, with 7 bases separating them. CDR3 nucleotides: TGTGCCAGCAGCTTAGAAGCCCGCTACGAGCAGTACTTC. Amino acids: CASSLEARYEQYF.

This clonotype was detected only once. Germline is not matched at one junction end, which may reflect a read error. The chain has TRBV27 and TRBJ2-3; D is ambiguous. The V gene's germline CDR1 is MNHEY and CDR2 SMNVEV (reference sequence). This CDR3 comprises 13 residues. The CDR3 protein is CASSLLNTDTQYF. The CDR3 DNA reads TGTGCCAGCAGCTTATTGAACACAGATACGCAGTATTTT.

J is TRBJ2-4 and V is TRBV29-1; no clear D gene. The CDR3 is 14 amino acids. Germline V lookup: CDR1 SQVTM, CDR2 ANQGSEA. The V gene lost 4 bases and the J gene lost 0 bases, with 10 bases spanning the gap. The CDR3 region has the DNA TGCAGCGTTGTAGGGTATCAAGCCAAAAACATTCAGTACTTC. Its protein product is CSVVGYQAKNIQYF.

J is TRBJ2-7 and V is TRBV19; 12 bases agree with TRBD2. The CDR3 length is 11 residues. The germline V gene encodes CDR1 LNHDA and CDR2 SQIVND (reference sequence). V trimming: 10 bases; J trimming: 9 bases; junction bases outside the gene matches: 4. CDR3 in amino acids: CATGLAGWQYF. CDR3 nucleotides: TGTGCCACTGGACTAGCGGGATGGCAGTACTTC.

This sequence joins TRBV27 and TRBJ1-1, with D hard to call. Germline CDR1 and CDR2: MNHEY and SMNVEV (reference sequence). The CDR3 is 13 amino acids. The V end lost 5 bases, the J end lost 1 base, and 8 bases lay between the germline ends. Here the CDR3 reads CASSRSQNTEAFF. The CDR3 nucleotides read TGTGCCAGCAGTCGAAGTCAGAACACTGAAGCTTTCTTT.

This clonotype has just a few counts. This chain joins TRBV5-1 and TRBJ2-7, with D possibly being TRBD2 (5 bases). CDR1 SGHRS and CDR2 YFSETQ come from the germline V gene. Deletions cut 2 bases from V and 3 bases from J, with 15 bases between. The CDR3 length is 15 residues. CDR3 region: CASSFGSSAGYEQYF. In DNA, the CDR3 is TGCGCCAGCAGCTTTGGGAGCTCTGCGGGCTACGAGCAGTACTTC.

V gene TRBV15 combines with J gene TRBJ2-1; 8 positions match TRBD2. J was trimmed by 4 bases and V by 3 bases; bases with no gene match: 8. The CDR3 is 16 residues long. The germline gives CDR1 LNHNV, CDR2 YYDKDF (reference sequence). CDR3 sequence reads: CATSSELAVYYNEQFF. The CDR3, as DNA: TGTGCCACCAGCAGTGAACTAGCGGTCTATTACAATGAGCAGTTCTTC. The full variable domain, rest sourced from reference TRBV15 and TRBJ2-1, is DAMVIQNPRYQVTQFGKPVTLSCSQTLNHNVMYWYQQKSSQAPKLLFHYYDKDFNNEADTPDNFQSRRPNTSFCFLDIRSPGLGDTAMYLCATSSELAVYYNEQFFGPGTRLTVL.

The table lists this clonotype with a count of one. The V and J genes are TRBV27 and TRBJ2-5; tentatively, D is TRBD2 (6 bases). Trimming took off 6 bases at V and 1 base at J, with 12 bases between the two ends. From germline, CDR1 is MNHEY and CDR2 SMNVEV (reference sequence). There are 14 residues in the CDR3. In DNA, the CDR3 is TGTGCCAGCAGCACCGGCGGGATCCAAGAGACCCAGTACTTC. Amino acids: CASSTGGIQETQYF.

This clonotype was recorded a few times. V and J are TRBV4-1 and TRBJ2-4; D unresolved. The germline V and J ends were trimmed by 0 bases and 4 bases, with 13 bases remaining between them. Germline assignment: CDR1 MGHRA and CDR2 YSYEKL. The CDR3 is made up of 16 amino acids. The CDR3 loop reads CASSQDSRQFKNIQYF. CDR3 coding DNA: TGCGCCAGCAGCCAAGATTCTCGGCAGTTTAAAAACATTCAGTACTTC.

The rearrangement links TRBV27 to TRBJ1-5; 7 nucleotides line up with TRBD1. CDR3 length: 18 amino acids. V lost 5 bases and J lost 2; bases outside the gene matches: 15. Germline CDR1 reads MNHEY; CDR2 reads SMNVEV (reference sequence). CDR3 in amino acids: CASSTNRGGDRGNQPQHF. CDR3 nucleotides: TGTGCCAGCAGTACGAACAGGGGAGGGGACCGGGGCAATCAGCCCCAGCATTTT.

V gene TRBV7-8 combines with J gene TRBJ2-3; a weak D match, TRBD2 (6 bases). Germline V gene data show CDR1 as SGHVS and CDR2 as FQNEAQ. This CDR3 is built from 15 residues. V was shortened by 5 bases and J by 6 bases, with 18 bases between the two germline ends. CDR3 sequence reads: CASSPGEARADTQYF. Written as DNA, the CDR3 is TGTGCCAGCAGCCCGGGGGAGGCGCGGGCGGATACGCAGTATTTT.

CDR3 sequence: CASSLSSVTEAFF. The CDR3 DNA follows: TGTGCCAGCAGTTTAAGTTCTGTCACTGAAGCTTTCTTT. The chain combines TRBV27 with TRBJ1-1; D unclear. V dropped 2 bases and J dropped 4 bases, with 8 bases sitting between them. The germline V gene encodes CDR1 MNHEY and CDR2 SMNVEV (reference sequence). CDR3 length: 13 amino acids.

This chain joins TRBV5-4 and TRBJ2-1, with D perhaps matching TRBD2 (6 bases). Trimming stripped 0 bases from V and 5 bases from J, with 9 bases between. The CDR3 loop spans 14 amino acids. The germline V gene has CDR1 SGHNT and CDR2 YYREEE (reference sequence). The CDR3 loop is CASSLGGENNEQFF. CDR3 bases: TGTGCCAGCAGCTTGGGGGGGGAAAACAATGAGCAGTTCTTC.

The CDR3 DNA is TGCGCCAGCAGCTTGGGCAACGTCCTGACTTTC. It specifies CASSLGNVLTF. The rearrangement joins TRBV5-1 to TRBJ2-6; the D is unclear. Germline CDR1 is SGHRS and CDR2 is YFSETQ. V lost 0 bases and J 9 bases, leaving 1 base between the germline ends. The CDR3 length is 11 residues.

The chain carries TRBV3-1 and TRBJ1-1; D unclear. V lost 1 base, J lost 1 base, and 16 bases lay in between. The CDR3 is 17 amino acids. Looked up from germline, CDR1 is LGHDT and CDR2 is YNNKEL (reference sequence). As DNA, the CDR3 is TGTGCCAGCAGCCAAGCAAGTGTTAAGGCCGGGAACACTGAAGCTTTCTTT. It codes for CASSQASVKAGNTEAFF. Supplemented by reference TRBV3-1 and TRBJ1-1, the full variable domain reads DTAVSQTPKYLVTQMGNDKSIKCEQNLGHDTMYWYKQDSKKFLKIMFSYNNKELIINETVPNRFSPKSPDKAHLNLHINSLELGDSAVYFCASSQASVKAGNTEAFFGQGTRLTVV.

The rearrangement uses TRBV2 and TRBJ1-4; D gene ambiguous. Trimming removed 2 bases from V and 7 bases from J, with 2 bases in between. Per the germline V gene, CDR1 is SNHLY and CDR2 is FYNNEI. The CDR3 is 11 residues long. The CDR3 protein is CASSEFEKLFF. The CDR3 region has the DNA TGTGCCAGCAGTGAATTTGAAAAACTGTTTTTT.

V and J are TRBV27 and TRBJ2-3; D remains ambiguous. V lost 6 bases to trimming and J lost 2 bases, with 15 bases between them. CDR1 and CDR2 (germline): MNHEY, SMNVEV (reference sequence). There are 15 residues in the CDR3. CDR3 sequence: CASRPAWGFTDTQYF. CDR3 nucleotides: TGTGCCAGCAGACCCGCGTGGGGTTTCACAGATACGCAGTATTTT.